This entry lists 19 T cell receptor beta chains sequenced from one sample in a study of blood T cell repertoires in COVID-19. Sequencing was performed with immunoSEQ multiplex PCR; in TCRdb, only in-frame clones are kept and a portion is missing. Here the sample spans 390,000 or so clones, 86% being singletons. Material: peripheral blood. These TCRs come from a woman aged 25-40 years with active or convalescent COVID-19.

Details on this clone: Other DNA sequences from this sample encode an identical CDR3 as well. V usage is TRBV7-9 and J usage is TRBJ2-1; 7 bases fit TRBD1. After removal of 4 bases from V and 0 bases from J, the junction contained 3 bases not matched to a gene. Germline CDR1 reads SEHNR; CDR2 reads FQNEAQ (reference sequence). This CDR3 contains 15 residues. The CDR3 protein is CASSSSGGSYNEQFF. The CDR3 DNA follows: TGTGCCAGCAGCTCCTCAGGGGGCTCCTACAATGAGCAGTTCTTC.

This chain connects TRBV7-9 to TRBJ1-2; TRBD1 matches at 7 bases. The CDR3 has 14 residues. CDR1 SEHNR and CDR2 FQNEAQ come from the germline V gene (reference sequence). The V segment lost 5 bases and the J segment 5 bases; nucleotides outside the gene matches: 8. CDR3 region: CASSAGGSLYGYTF. CDR3 DNA sequence: TGTGCCAGCAGCGCAGGGGGTTCTCTATATGGCTACACCTTC.

CDR3 nucleotides: TGCAGCGTTGCCGAGTCAGGTGAACCCTACGAGCAGTACTTC. As protein: CSVAESGEPYEQYF. The genes are TRBV29-1 and TRBJ2-7; D not resolved. Trimming took off 4 bases at V and 2 bases at J, with 15 bases between the two ends. Germline V CDR1 and CDR2: SQVTM, ANQGSEA. There are 14 residues in the CDR3.

V is TRBV27 and J is TRBJ2-5; tentatively, D is TRBD2 (5 bases). This CDR3 is built from 15 residues. In germline, CDR1 is MNHEY, CDR2 SMNVEV (reference sequence). V lost 2 bases to trimming and J lost 4 bases, with 14 bases between them. The CDR3 loop is CASSLLLAPRETQYF. The CDR3 nucleotides are TGTGCCAGCAGTTTACTCCTAGCTCCTCGAGAGACCCAGTACTTC.

V and J are TRBV2 and TRBJ1-6; no firm D call. The CDR3 totals 14 residues. Germline V gene data show CDR1 as SNHLY and CDR2 as FYNNEI. The ends were cut back, 7 bases at V and 8 bases at J, with 15 bases in the middle. The CDR3 sequence is CASMPGIRDSPLHF. The CDR3 region has the DNA TGTGCCAGCATGCCGGGAATACGAGATTCACCCCTCCACTTT.

This rearrangement joins TRBV7-2 to TRBJ2-1; 10 positions match TRBD2. The germline V gene encodes CDR1 SGHTA and CDR2 FQGNSA. J lost 8 bases, V lost 5 bases, and 9 bases had no gene match. The CDR3 spans 15 residues. DNA for the CDR3: TGTGCCAGCAGCCCCTCTAGCGGGAGTCTCTATGAGCAGTTCTTC. Translating gives CASSPSSGSLYEQFF.

This chain joins TRBV7-2 and TRBJ2-7, with 8 bases aligning to TRBD1. V was pared by 4 bases and J by 6 bases, with 11 bases of the junction left unmatched. Germline values: CDR1 SGHTA, CDR2 FQGNSA. The CDR3 is made up of 15 amino acids. CDR3 loop: CASSSRTGRRVEQYF. CDR3 nucleotide sequence: TGTGCCAGCAGCTCCCGGACAGGGAGGAGGGTCGAGCAGTACTTC.

The V gene is TRBV4-1, the J gene TRBJ1-6, with D perhaps TRBD1 (6 bases). The CDR3 is 17 residues long. Trimming took off 0 bases at V and 6 bases at J, with 15 bases between the two ends. Looked up from germline, CDR1 is MGHRA and CDR2 is YSYEKL. This CDR3 reads CASSQERGRGSNSPLHF. The CDR3 DNA sequence: TGCGCCAGCAGCCAAGAAAGGGGCAGGGGATCTAATTCACCCCTCCACTTT.

The rearrangement links TRBV19 to TRBJ2-2; the match to TRBD1 covers 8 bases. The CDR3 loop spans 15 amino acids. Losses at the gene ends were 4 bases for V and 4 bases for J; bases not matched to a gene: 5. Germline V gives CDR1 LNHDA, CDR2 SQIVND (reference sequence). The CDR3 sequence is CASSRTTGGTGELFF. In nucleotides, the CDR3 is TGTGCCAGTAGTAGAACAACAGGGGGCACCGGGGAGCTGTTTTTT.

The rearrangement uses TRBV3-1 (or the pseudogene TRBV3-2) and TRBJ2-1; D might be TRBD2 (5 bases). The germline V gene has CDR1 LGHDT and CDR2 YNNKEL (reference sequence). The CDR3 spans 13 residues. Trimming shortened V by 5 bases and J by 9 bases, and 14 bases separated the two germline ends. In DNA form, the CDR3 reads TGTGCCAGCAGCAATGGAGTAGCGCGTGAGCAGTTCTTC. As protein: CASSNGVAREQFF.

This clone has just a few counts. The rearrangement joins TRBV9 to TRBJ1-4; 7 bases agree with TRBD1. CDR1 is SGDLS and CDR2 is YYNGEE in the germline V gene. The CDR3 is 14 amino acids. The junction had 5 bases not matched to a gene; V was cut back by 4 bases and J by 5 bases. The DNA of the CDR3 is TGTGCCAGCAGCACAGGGGTAGCCAATGAAAAACTGTTTTTT. Translated: CASSTGVANEKLFF.

The chain couples TRBV19 to TRBJ2-7, with D possibly TRBD1 on 5 matching bases. This CDR3 spans 16 amino acids. The ends were cut back, 1 base at V and 4 bases at J, with 17 bases in the middle. From germline, CDR1 is LNHDA and CDR2 SQIVND (reference sequence). Here the CDR3 reads CASSIAPLAGMYEQYF. DNA of the CDR3: TGTGCCAGTAGTATAGCTCCGCTGGCAGGGATGTACGAGCAGTACTTC.

The rearrangement joins TRBV6-5 to TRBJ1-5; possibly TRBD1 for D (5 bases). Germline-derived CDR1 and CDR2 are MNHEY and SVGAGI. With 8 bases removed from V and 6 bases from J, the gap between germline ends came to 17 bases. The CDR3 is 14 amino acids. The CDR3 sequence: CASGVLDSSQPQHF. The CDR3 DNA reads as TGTGCCAGCGGAGTCCTCGACAGTAGTCAGCCCCAGCATTTT.

This chain uses TRBV30 with TRBJ1-1, with a possible D match to TRBD1 (5 bases). This CDR3 has 13 amino acids. Germline CDR1 reads GTSNPN; CDR2 reads SVGIG (reference sequence). V shed 4 bases and J shed 5 bases, with 14 bases lying between them. CDR3 loop: CAWNTGWRTEAFF. The CDR3 DNA is TGTGCCTGGAACACAGGCTGGCGGACTGAAGCTTTCTTT.

The V gene is TRBV29-1, the J gene TRBJ2-6, with 8 bases matching TRBD1. The CDR3 runs to 16 residues. CDR1 is SQVTM and CDR2 is ANQGSEA in the germline V gene. Trimming removed 6 bases from V and 0 bases from J; junction bases left unmatched: 7. The DNA of the CDR3 is TGCAGCGTGGGACCAGGGGGCAACTCTGGGGCCAACGTCCTGACTTTC. Protein product: CSVGPGGNSGANVLTF.

The chain has TRBV11-2 and TRBJ2-5; possible D gene TRBD2, 5 bases. V lost 5 bases, J lost 9 bases, and 19 bases lay in between. This CDR3 region has 14 residues. Germline V gives CDR1 SGHAT, CDR2 FQNNGV. The CDR3 DNA sequence: TGTGCCAGCAGCACGGACCTGGGGTCGGGGTCCCAGTACTTC. It specifies CASSTDLGSGSQYF.

This clone was seen more than once but under ten times. This sequence joins TRBV4-2 and TRBJ1-2; 8 positions match TRBD1. The V gene end was trimmed by 0 bases and the J gene end by 8 bases; junction bases not matched to a gene: 5. The CDR3 covers 14 residues. Germline CDR1 reads LGHNA; CDR2 reads YNFKEQ. CDR3 DNA sequence: TGTGCCAGCAGCCAAGAGGACAGGGTCCGCGGCTACACCTTC. Its protein product is CASSQEDRVRGYTF.

CDR3 residues: CASTRLAGGPDTQYF. The CDR3 DNA sequence: TGTGCCAGCACCCGACTAGCGGGAGGACCAGATACGCAGTATTTT. This chain links TRBV7-2 with TRBJ2-3, with 13 positions matching TRBD2. V was pared by 7 bases and J by 4 bases, with 5 bases of the junction left unmatched. The CDR3 covers 15 residues. Per germline, CDR1 SGHTA and CDR2 FQGNSA.

The table lists this clone with a count of one. Here the CDR3 DNA reads TGCGCCAGCACAAGCACAGGGGAAGAAGACATTCAGTACTTC. Translation: CASTSTGEEDIQYF. The V call is TRBV10-1, the J call TRBJ2-4; 7 bases are shared with TRBD1. Germline CDR1 and CDR2: WNHNN and SYGVQD (reference sequence). The CDR3 spans 14 residues. V shed 7 bases, J shed 8 bases, and the junction held 11 bases outside the gene matches.